The clone carrying this T cell receptor beta chain was detected only once. The data were obtained in a study of T cell changes during pregnancy in multiple sclerosis. The V gene lost 3 bases and the J gene lost 0 bases, with 11 bases spanning the gap. This CDR3 region has 16 residues. CDR1 is MNHEY and CDR2 is SMNVEV in the germline V gene (reference sequence). The assay was immunoSEQ multiplex PCR, and TCRdb's table has in-frame clones only and misses some. Found here are about 100,000 clones, approximately 94% of them singletons; the top ten hold roughly 1.2%. V is TRBV27 and J is TRBJ2-2; D is unresolved. The sequences come from peripheral blood, collected in the second trimester of pregnancy. The receptor was derived from a female donor with multiple sclerosis, enrolled in a pregnancy study. The CDR3 protein is CASSFFRRSNTGELFF. The CDR3, as DNA: TGTGCCAGCAGTTTTTTTCGCAGGTCGAACACCGGGGAGCTGTTTTTT.